The 2 T cell receptor beta chains below were found in one sample sequenced in a study of blood T cell repertoires in COVID-19. Sequencing used immunoSEQ multiplex PCR; TCRdb keeps in-frame clones, though not all of them. The table includes some 140,000 clones, roughly 88% detected once. The sequencing input was peripheral blood. Receptor source: a man in his sixties with COVID-19, enrolled during active disease.

The gene calls are TRBV5-1 and TRBJ2-7, with 7 bases identical to TRBD1. Trimming at V came to 0 bases and at J to 4 bases, leaving 7 bases not matched to a gene. The CDR3 has 15 residues. Germline CDR1 SGHRS, CDR2 YFSETQ. The CDR3 reads CASSLASGQIYEQYF. DNA of the CDR3: TGCGCCAGCAGCTTGGCCTCGGGACAGATTTACGAGCAGTACTTC.

This chain links TRBV4-3 with TRBJ1-1; D is uncertain. CDR1 and CDR2 (germline): LGHNA, YSLEER. The CDR3 contains 13 residues. V was clipped by 1 base and J by 0 bases, with 3 bases between them. The CDR3 sequence is CASSQGMNTEAFF. The CDR3 nucleotides read TGCGCCAGCAGCCAAGGTATGAACACTGAAGCTTTCTTT.